Listed here are 11 T cell receptor beta chains from one sample, sequenced in a study of memory CD4+ T cells and cytomegalovirus serostatus. The protocol was immunoSEQ multiplex PCR, while the TCRdb copy is restricted to in-frame clones and leaves out a portion. The table has 85,000 to 100,000 clones, 80% seen once. Single viable CD3+CD4+CD8-CD45RO+ cells were sorted as the memory CD4+ T cells. The sequenced material came from memory CD4+ T cells from blood. The receptors originated from an adult in good health and CMV-seropositive.

The J gene is TRBJ2-1, the V gene TRBV25-1; TRBD2 aligns across 13 bases. Trimming removed 2 bases from V and 6 bases from J; junction bases left unmatched: 1. CDR3 length equals 15 residues. CDR1 is MGHDK, CDR2 SYGVNS, per germline. The CDR3 nucleotides are TGTGCCAGCAGTGAAGGGACTAGCGGGGTCAATGAGCAGTTCTTC. Its translation is CASSEGTSGVNEQFF.

The rearrangement links TRBV19 to TRBJ2-3; 9 positions match TRBD1. The length of the CDR3 is 14 residues. The ends lost 5 bases at V and 5 bases at J; junction bases unmatched: 5. Germline assignment: CDR1 LNHDA and CDR2 SQIVND (reference sequence). CDR3 sequence reads: CASSSQGAGDTQYF. The CDR3, as DNA: TGTGCCAGTAGTTCACAGGGGGCAGGAGATACGCAGTATTTT. The variable domain in full, completed from reference TRBV19 and TRBJ2-3, reads DGGITQSPKYLFRKEGQNVTLSCEQNLNHDAMYWYRQDPGQGLRLIYYSQIVNDFQKGDIAEGYSVSREKKESFPLTVTSAQKNPTAFYLCASSSQGAGDTQYFGPGTRLTVL.

The chain employs TRBV10-1 and TRBJ1-5, with a tentative D call TRBD1 (5 bases). The CDR3 covers 14 residues. V shed 2 bases and J shed 3 bases, with 8 bases lying between them. Per germline, CDR1 WNHNN and CDR2 SYGVQD (reference sequence). Written as DNA, the CDR3 is TGCGCCAGCAGTGAGCCGGGGGACAATCAGCCCCAGCATTTT. Translated, it gives CASSEPGDNQPQHF.

This clone has a single count. This chain uses TRBV4-3 with TRBJ2-2; 7 bases are shared with TRBD2. The V and J ends lost 3 bases and 7 bases, in that order; junction bases with no gene match: 5. The germline gives CDR1 LGHNA, CDR2 YSLEER. The length of the CDR3 is 14 residues. This chain's CDR3 is CASSQWEGNGELFF. CDR3 DNA: TGCGCCAGCAGCCAGTGGGAGGGCAACGGGGAGCTGTTTTTT.

This chain connects TRBV28 to TRBJ2-2; possible D gene TRBD1, 5 bases. The V end was cut by 10 bases, the J end by 2 bases, with 14 bases between. The germline CDR1 and CDR2 sequences are MDHEN and SYDVKM. CDR3 size: 14 residues. The CDR3 loop reads CAIQGTSNTGELFF. Here the CDR3 DNA reads TGTGCCATTCAGGGAACAAGTAACACCGGGGAGCTGTTTTTT. The variable domain in full, with the rest retrieved from reference TRBV28 and TRBJ2-2, is DVKVTQSSRYLVKRTGEKVFLECVQDMDHENMFWYRQDPGLGLRLIYFSYDVKMKEKGDIPEGYSVSREKKERFSLILESASTNQTSMYLCAIQGTSNTGELFFGEGSRLTVL.

This clone was seen more than once but under ten times. The gene calls are TRBV9 and TRBJ1-2; 10 nucleotides match TRBD1. The trim removed 3 bases at V and 7 bases at J, leaving 9 bases unmatched. Germline V gene data show CDR1 as SGDLS and CDR2 as YYNGEE. The CDR3 sequence is 15 residues long. CDR3 region: CASSAATGGSAGYTF. The DNA for the CDR3 is TGTGCCAGCAGCGCAGCGACAGGGGGCTCGGCTGGCTACACCTTC.

For this clone: At the DNA level, this CDR3 is encoded by other sequences in the same sample as well. The genes are TRBV10-2 and TRBJ1-1; unclear D gene. The CDR3 runs to 13 residues. Germline assignment: CDR1 WSHSY and CDR2 SAAADI. V was pared by 7 bases and J by 2 bases, with 11 bases between. CDR3 nucleotide sequence: TGCGCCAGCACCGCCCAACCTAACACTGAAGCTTTCTTT. It yields the protein CASTAQPNTEAFF.

V gene TRBV21-1 combines with J gene TRBJ2-5; the table calls TRBD2, which could not be checked here. TRBV21-1 is recorded as a pseudogene. This CDR3 is 16 amino acids long. The CDR3 coding sequence is TGTGCCAGCCCCGGCGGCGGGAGAGGGGGGAGGGAGACCCAGTACTTC. This codes for CASPGGGRGGRETQYF.

This chain links TRBV28 with TRBJ1-5, with D hard to call. The V gene lost 5 bases and the J gene lost 1 base, with 12 bases spanning the gap. Germline loops: CDR1 MDHEN, CDR2 SYDVKM. The CDR3 covers 15 residues. CDR3 nucleotide sequence: TGTGCCAGCAGTCCCTATCCGGGGAGCAATCAGCCCCAGCATTTT. It encodes CASSPYPGSNQPQHF.

This clone was found a few times. The rearrangement joins TRBV6-1 to TRBJ1-5; weak D call: TRBD1 (5 bases). V was shortened by 6 bases and J by 0 bases, with 6 bases between the two germline ends. The germline V gene encodes CDR1 MNHNS and CDR2 SASEGT. CDR3 length: 13 amino acids. Written as DNA, the CDR3 is TGTGCCAGCAGAGACAGTAGCAATCAGCCCCAGCATTTT. Its translation is CASRDSSNQPQHF.

The chain recombines TRBV6-1 with TRBJ1-1; TRBD1 matches at 7 bases. The ends lost 4 bases at V and 3 bases at J; junction bases unmatched: 14. The CDR3 loop spans 17 amino acids. Per the germline V gene, CDR1 is MNHNS and CDR2 is SASEGT. The CDR3 is CASSASYSGTAYTEAFF. The DNA of the CDR3 is TGTGCCAGCAGTGCCAGTTATTCCGGGACAGCTTACACTGAAGCTTTCTTT.